Sequencing of this T cell receptor (beta chain) was carried out in a study of blood T cell repertoires in COVID-19. Looking at the study overall: COVID-19 samples from acute and convalescent phases originated in the United States, Italy and Spain. From T cells, B-cell-depleted T cells, or PBMCs came the material, which was cDNA or gDNA.

Original processing notes: Estimated nucleated cell counts came from reference gene primer amplification. The table came from immunoSEQ multiplex PCR; TCRdb's copy has only in-frame clones and leaves some out. The V and J calls and clone size were taken over from that table, and D and trimming were inferred from the DNA. The table records about 120,000 clones, 86% of them present only once. There are 15 residues in the CDR3. J was trimmed by 6 bases and V by 4 bases; bases with no gene match: 6. Germline V gene lookup returns CDR1 SGHRS and CDR2 YFSETQ. The chain combines TRBV5-1 with TRBJ2-1, with 11 bases that match TRBD2. The clonotype comes from a man aged 65 to 85 who had recovered from COVID-19. The sample was peripheral blood. CDR3 DNA sequence: TGCGCCAGCAGCGCCACTAGCGGGGGCCTCAATGAGCAGTTCTTC. Translation gives CASSATSGGLNEQFF.